This note documents a single T cell receptor (beta chain) sequence. This specimen comes from a study of cytomegalovirus exposure and HLA in healthy donors. Overall study: When 300 to 400 donors were genotyped, more than 70% of them were found to fall in the Caucasian-associated ancestry cluster.

Vbeta (60) and Jbeta (13) primers were used in the PCR. Repertoires were generated with immunoSEQ multiplex PCR, while TCRdb's copy carries only in-frame clones and drops some. The sample lists about 190,000 clones, 60% to 85% occurring once. Germline V lookup: CDR1 WSHSY, CDR2 SAAADI. The V segment lost 3 bases and the J segment 0 bases; nucleotides outside the gene matches: 8. The length of the CDR3 is 17 residues. Input material: PBMCs. V usage is TRBV10-2 and J usage is TRBJ2-1; 7 positions match TRBD1. The TCR was taken from a woman aged 18-29 years in good health and CMV-seronegative. Here the CDR3 DNA reads TGCGCCAGCAGTGACCTCAGGACAGGCGTCTCCTACAATGAGCAGTTCTTC. This gives the protein CASSDLRTGVSYNEQFF.